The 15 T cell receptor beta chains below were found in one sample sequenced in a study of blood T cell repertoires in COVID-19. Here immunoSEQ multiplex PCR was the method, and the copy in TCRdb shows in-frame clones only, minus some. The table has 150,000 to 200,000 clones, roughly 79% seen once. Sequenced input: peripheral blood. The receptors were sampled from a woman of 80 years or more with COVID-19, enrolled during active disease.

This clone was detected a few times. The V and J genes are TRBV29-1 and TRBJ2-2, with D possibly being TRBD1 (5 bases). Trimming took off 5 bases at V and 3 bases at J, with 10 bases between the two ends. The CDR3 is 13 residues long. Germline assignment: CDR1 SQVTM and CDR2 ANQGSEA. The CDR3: CSVSTGDTGELFF. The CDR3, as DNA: TGCAGCGTTTCAACAGGTGACACCGGGGAGCTGTTTTTT.

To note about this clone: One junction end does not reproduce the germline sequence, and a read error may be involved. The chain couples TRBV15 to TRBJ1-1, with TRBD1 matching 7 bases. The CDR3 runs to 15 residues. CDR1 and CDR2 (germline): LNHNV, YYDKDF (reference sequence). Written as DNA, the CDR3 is TGTGCCACCAGGAGAGGACAGGCCATGAACACTGAAGCTTTCTTT. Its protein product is CATRRGQAMNTEAFF.

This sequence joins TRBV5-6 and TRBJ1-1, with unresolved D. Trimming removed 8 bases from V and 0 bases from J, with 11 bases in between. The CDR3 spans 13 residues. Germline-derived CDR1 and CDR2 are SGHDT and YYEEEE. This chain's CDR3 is CASSEPLNTEAFF. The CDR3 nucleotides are TGTGCCAGTTCTGAGCCCCTGAACACTGAAGCTTTCTTT.

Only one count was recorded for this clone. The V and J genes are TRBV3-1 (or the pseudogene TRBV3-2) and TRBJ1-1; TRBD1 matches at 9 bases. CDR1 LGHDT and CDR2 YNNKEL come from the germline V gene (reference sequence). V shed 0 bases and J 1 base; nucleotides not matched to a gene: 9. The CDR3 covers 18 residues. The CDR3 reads CASSQDHRGRIGNTEAFF. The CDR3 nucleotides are TGTGCCAGCAGCCAAGATCACAGGGGGCGGATAGGGAACACTGAAGCTTTCTTT.

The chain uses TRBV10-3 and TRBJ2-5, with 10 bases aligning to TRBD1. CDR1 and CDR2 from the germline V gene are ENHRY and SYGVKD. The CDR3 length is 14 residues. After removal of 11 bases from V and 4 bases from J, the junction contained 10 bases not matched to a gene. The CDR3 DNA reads TGTGCCGTATCCGGGACAGGGGCAGGAGAGACCCAGTACTTC. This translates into CAVSGTGAGETQYF.

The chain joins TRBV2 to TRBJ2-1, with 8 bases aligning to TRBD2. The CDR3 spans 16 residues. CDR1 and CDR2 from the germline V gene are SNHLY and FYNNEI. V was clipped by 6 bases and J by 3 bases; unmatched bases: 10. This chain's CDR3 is CASRGGGLAVYNEQFF. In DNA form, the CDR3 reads TGTGCCAGCAGGGGGGGAGGACTAGCCGTCTACAATGAGCAGTTCTTC.

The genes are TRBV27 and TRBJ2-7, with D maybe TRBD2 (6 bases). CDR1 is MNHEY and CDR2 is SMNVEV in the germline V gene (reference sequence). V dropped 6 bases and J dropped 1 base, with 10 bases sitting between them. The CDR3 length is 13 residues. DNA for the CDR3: TGTGCCAGCAGCCGACTAGTTTCCTACGAGCAGTACTTC. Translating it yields CASSRLVSYEQYF.

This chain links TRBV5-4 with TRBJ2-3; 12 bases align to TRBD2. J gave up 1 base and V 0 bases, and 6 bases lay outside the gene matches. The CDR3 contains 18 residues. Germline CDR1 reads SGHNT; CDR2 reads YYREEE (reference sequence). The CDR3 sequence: CASSLGLAGEWGTDTQYF. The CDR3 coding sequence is TGTGCCAGCAGCTTGGGACTAGCGGGAGAGTGGGGCACAGATACGCAGTATTTT. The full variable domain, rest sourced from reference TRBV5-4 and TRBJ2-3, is ETGVTQSPTHLIKTRGQQVTLRCSSQSGHNTVSWYQQALGQGPQFIFQYYREEENGRGNFPPRFSGLQFPNYSSELNVNALELDDSALYLCASSLGLAGEWGTDTQYFGPGTRLTVL.

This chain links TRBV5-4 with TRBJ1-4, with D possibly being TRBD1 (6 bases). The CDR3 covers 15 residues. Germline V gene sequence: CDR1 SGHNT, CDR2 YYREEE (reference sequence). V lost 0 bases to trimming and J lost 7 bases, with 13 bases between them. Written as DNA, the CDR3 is TGTGCCAGCAGCTTGGAGGGGGGGCGGTCTGAAAAACTGTTTTTT. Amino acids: CASSLEGGRSEKLFF.

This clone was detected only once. The CDR3 region is CASSQGVAGNYEQYF. The CDR3, as DNA: TGTGCCAGCAGCCAAGGGGTGGCGGGAAACTACGAGCAGTACTTC. The genes are TRBV3-1 (or the pseudogene TRBV3-2) and TRBJ2-7, with TRBD2 as a possible D gene (6 bases). CDR1 and CDR2 (germline): LGHDT, YNNKEL (reference sequence). The CDR3 length is 15 residues. The V gene lost 1 base and the J gene lost 3 bases, with 13 bases spanning the gap.

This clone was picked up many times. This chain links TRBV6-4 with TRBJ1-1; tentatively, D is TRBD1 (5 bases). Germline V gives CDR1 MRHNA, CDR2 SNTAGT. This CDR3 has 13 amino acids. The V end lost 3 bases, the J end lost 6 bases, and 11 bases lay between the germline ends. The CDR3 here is CASSEEAGAEAFF. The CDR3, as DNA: TGTGCCAGCAGTGAGGAAGCGGGGGCTGAAGCTTTCTTT.

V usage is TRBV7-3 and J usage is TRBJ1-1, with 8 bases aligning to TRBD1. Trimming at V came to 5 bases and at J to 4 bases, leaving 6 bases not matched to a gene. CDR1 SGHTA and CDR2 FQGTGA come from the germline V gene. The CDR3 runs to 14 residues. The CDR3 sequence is CASSEGTGGTEAFF. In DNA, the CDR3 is TGTGCCAGCAGCGAAGGGACAGGCGGCACTGAAGCTTTCTTT.

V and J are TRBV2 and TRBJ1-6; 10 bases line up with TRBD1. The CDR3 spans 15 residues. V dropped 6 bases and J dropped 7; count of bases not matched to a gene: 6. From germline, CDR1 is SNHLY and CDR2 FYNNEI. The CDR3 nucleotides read TGTGCCAGCAGGGAGACAGGGGGCCACAATTCACCCCTCCACTTT. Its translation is CASRETGGHNSPLHF.

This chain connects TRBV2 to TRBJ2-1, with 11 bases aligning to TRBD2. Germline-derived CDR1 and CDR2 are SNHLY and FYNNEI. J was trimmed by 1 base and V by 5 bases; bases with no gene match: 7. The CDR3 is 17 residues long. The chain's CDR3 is CASSQTSGSPSYNEQFF. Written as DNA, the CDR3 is TGTGCCAGCAGTCAAACTAGCGGGAGCCCTTCCTACAATGAGCAGTTCTTC.

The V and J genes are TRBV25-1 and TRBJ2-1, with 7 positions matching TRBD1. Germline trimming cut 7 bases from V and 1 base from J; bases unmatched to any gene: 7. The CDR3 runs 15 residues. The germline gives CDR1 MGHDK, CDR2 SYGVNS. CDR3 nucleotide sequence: TGTGCCAGCACTGACAGGGATGGATCCTACAATGAGCAGTTCTTC. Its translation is CASTDRDGSYNEQFF.